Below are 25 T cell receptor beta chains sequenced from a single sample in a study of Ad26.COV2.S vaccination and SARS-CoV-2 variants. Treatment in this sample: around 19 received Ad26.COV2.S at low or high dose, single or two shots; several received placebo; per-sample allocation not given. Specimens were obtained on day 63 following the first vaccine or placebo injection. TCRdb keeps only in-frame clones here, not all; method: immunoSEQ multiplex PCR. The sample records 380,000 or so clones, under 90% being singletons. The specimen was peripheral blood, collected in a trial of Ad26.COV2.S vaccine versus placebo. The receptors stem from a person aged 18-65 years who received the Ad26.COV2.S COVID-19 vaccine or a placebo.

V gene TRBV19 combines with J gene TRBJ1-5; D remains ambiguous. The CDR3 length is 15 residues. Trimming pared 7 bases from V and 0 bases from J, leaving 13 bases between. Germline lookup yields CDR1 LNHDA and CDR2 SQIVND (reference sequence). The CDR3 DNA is TGTGCCAGTAAGTCAGAATCTTTTAGCAATCAGCCCCAGCATTTT. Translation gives CASKSESFSNQPQHF.

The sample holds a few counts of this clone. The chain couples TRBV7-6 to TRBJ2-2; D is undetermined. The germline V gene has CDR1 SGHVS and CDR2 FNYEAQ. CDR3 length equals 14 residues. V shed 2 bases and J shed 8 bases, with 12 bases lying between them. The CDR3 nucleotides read TGTGCCAGCAGCTTAAAATCTCCTCCGGGGGAGCTGTTTTTT. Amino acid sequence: CASSLKSPPGELFF. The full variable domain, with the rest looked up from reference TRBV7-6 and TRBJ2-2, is GAGVSQSPRYKVTKRGQDVALRCDPISGHVSLYWYRQALGQGPEFLTYFNYEAQQDKSGLPNDRFSAERPEGSISTLTIQRTEQRDSAMYRCASSLKSPPGELFFGEGSRLTVL.

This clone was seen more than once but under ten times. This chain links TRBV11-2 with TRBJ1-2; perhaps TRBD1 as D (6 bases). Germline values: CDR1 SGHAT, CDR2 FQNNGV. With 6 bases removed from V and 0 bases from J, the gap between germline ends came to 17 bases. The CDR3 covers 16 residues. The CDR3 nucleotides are TGTGCCAGCAGTCGCCTCGGGACAAACCCTAACTATGGCTACACCTTC. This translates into CASSRLGTNPNYGYTF.

In nucleotides, the CDR3 is TGTGCCAGCAGTTACCGCAGGGGGCAGGCCCTCTACGAGCAGTACTTC. Amino acid sequence: CASSYRRGQALYEQYF. V gene TRBV6-5 combines with J gene TRBJ2-7, with 8 positions matching TRBD1. V lost 2 bases to trimming and J lost 3 bases; unmatched junction nucleotides: 9. CDR1 and CDR2 from the germline V gene are MNHEY and SVGAGI. This CDR3 has 16 amino acids.

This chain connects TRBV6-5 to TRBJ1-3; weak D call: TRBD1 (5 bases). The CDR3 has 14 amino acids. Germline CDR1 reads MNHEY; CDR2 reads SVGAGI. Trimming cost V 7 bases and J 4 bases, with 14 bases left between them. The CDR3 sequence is CASTPTGDGNTIYF. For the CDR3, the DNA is TGTGCCAGCACGCCTACGGGGGACGGAAACACCATATATTTT.

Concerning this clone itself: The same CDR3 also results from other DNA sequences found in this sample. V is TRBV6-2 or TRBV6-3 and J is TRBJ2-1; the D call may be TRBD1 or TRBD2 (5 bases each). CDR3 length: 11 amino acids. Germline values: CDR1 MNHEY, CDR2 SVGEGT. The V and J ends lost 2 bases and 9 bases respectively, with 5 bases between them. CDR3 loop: CASSYGGEQFF. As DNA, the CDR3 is TGTGCCAGCAGTTACGGGGGTGAGCAGTTCTTC.

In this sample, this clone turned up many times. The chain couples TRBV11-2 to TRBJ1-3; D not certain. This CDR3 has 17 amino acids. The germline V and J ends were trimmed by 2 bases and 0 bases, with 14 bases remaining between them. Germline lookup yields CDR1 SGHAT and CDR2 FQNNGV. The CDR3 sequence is CASSLPRGERSGNTIYF. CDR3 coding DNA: TGTGCCAGCAGCTTACCGCGCGGCGAGCGCTCTGGAAACACCATATATTTT.

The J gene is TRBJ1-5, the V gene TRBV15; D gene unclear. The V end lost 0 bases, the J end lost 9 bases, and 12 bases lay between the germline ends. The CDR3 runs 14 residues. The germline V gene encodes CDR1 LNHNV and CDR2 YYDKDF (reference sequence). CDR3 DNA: TGTGCCACCAGCAGAGAGACCCCAGGAGGGCCCCAGCATTTT. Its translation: CATSRETPGGPQHF.

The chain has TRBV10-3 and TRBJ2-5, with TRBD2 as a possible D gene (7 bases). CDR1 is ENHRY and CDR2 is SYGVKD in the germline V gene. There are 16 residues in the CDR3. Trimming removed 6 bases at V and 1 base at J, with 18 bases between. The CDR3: CAISLGGAPLQETQYF. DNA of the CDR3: TGTGCCATCAGCCTAGGGGGGGCTCCACTCCAAGAGACCCAGTACTTC.

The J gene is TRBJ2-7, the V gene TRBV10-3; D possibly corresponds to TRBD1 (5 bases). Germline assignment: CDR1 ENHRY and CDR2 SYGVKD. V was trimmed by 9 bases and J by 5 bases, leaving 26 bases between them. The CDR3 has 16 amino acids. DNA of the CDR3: TGTGCCATTGCTGGCTTAAGGGGCGTTTTCGTGGACGAGCAGTACTTC. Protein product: CAIAGLRGVFVDEQYF.

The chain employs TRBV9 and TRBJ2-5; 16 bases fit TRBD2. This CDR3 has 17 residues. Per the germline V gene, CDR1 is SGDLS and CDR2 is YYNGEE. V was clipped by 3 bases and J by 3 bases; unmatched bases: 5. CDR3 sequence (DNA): TGTGCCAGCAGCGAGGGGACTAGCGGGGGGGCCAAAGAGACCCAGTACTTC. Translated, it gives CASSEGTSGGAKETQYF.

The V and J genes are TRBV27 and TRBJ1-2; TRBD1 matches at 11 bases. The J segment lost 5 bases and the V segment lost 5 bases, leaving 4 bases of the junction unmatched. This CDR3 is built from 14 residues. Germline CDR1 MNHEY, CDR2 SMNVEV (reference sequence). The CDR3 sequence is CASSMDRGLYGYTF. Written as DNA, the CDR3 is TGTGCCAGCAGTATGGACAGGGGGCTTTATGGCTACACCTTC.

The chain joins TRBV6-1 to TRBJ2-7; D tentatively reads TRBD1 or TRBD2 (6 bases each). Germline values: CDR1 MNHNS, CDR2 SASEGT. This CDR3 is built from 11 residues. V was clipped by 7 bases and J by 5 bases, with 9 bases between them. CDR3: CASIRGDEQYF. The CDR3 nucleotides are TGTGCCAGCATTAGGGGGGACGAGCAGTACTTC.

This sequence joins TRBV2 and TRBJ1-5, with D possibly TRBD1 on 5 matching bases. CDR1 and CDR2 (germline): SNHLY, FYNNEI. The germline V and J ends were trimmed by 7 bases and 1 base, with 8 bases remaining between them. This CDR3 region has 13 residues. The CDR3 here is CASKGDSNQPQHF. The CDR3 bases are TGTGCCAGCAAAGGGGACAGCAATCAGCCCCAGCATTTT.

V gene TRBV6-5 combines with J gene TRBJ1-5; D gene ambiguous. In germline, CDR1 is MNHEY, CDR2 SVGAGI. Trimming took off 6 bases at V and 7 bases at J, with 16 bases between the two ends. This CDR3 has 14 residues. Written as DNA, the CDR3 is TGTGCCAGCAGCCCGGGTAGGGTCGGCCAGCCCCAGCATTTT. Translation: CASSPGRVGQPQHF.

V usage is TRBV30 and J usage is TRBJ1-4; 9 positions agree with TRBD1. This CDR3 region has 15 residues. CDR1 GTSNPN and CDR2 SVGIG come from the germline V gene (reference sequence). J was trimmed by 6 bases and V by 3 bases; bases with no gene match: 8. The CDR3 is CAWSPPGQGDEKLFF. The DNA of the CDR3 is TGTGCCTGGAGCCCACCGGGACAGGGCGATGAAAAACTGTTTTTT. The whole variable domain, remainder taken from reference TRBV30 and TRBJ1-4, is SQTIHQWPATLVQPVGSPLSLECTVEGTSNPNLYWYRQAAGRGLQLLFYSVGIGQISSEVPQNLSASRPQDRQFILSSKKLLLSDSGFYLCAWSPPGQGDEKLFFGSGTQLSVL.

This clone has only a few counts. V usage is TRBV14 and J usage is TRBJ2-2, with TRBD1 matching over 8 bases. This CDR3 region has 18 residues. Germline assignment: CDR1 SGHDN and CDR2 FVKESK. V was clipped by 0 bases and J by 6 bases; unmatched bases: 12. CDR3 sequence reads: CASSQEWFRRGQAGELFF. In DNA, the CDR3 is TGTGCCAGCAGCCAAGAATGGTTTCGCAGGGGGCAGGCCGGGGAGCTGTTTTTT.

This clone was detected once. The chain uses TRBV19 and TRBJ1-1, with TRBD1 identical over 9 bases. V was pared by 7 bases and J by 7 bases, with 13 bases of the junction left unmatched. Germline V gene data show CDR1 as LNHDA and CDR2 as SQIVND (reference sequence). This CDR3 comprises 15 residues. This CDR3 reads CASTLRTGEFGEAFF. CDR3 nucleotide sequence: TGTGCCAGTACACTGAGGACAGGGGAATTTGGTGAAGCTTTCTTT.

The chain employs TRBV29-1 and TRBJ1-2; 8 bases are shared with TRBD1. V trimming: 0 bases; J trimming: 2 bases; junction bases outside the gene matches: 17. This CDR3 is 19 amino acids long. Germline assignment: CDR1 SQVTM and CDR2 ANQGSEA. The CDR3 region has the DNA TGCAGCGTTGAAGATCCCATAGGACAGGGTTTTAGTACGAACTATGGCTACACCTTC. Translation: CSVEDPIGQGFSTNYGYTF. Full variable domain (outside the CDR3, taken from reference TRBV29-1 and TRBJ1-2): SAVISQKPSRDICQRGTSLTIQCQVDSQVTMMFWYRQQPGQSLTLIATANQGSEATYESGFVIDKFPISRPNLTFSTLTVSNMSPEDSSIYLCSVEDPIGQGFSTNYGYTFGSGTRLTVV.

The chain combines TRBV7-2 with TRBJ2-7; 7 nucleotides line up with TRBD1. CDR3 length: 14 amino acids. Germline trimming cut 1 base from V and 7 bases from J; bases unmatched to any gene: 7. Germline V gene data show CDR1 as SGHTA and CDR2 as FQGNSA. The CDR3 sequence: CASSLVGTAAEQYF. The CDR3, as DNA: TGTGCCAGCAGCTTAGTCGGGACAGCGGCTGAGCAGTACTTC.

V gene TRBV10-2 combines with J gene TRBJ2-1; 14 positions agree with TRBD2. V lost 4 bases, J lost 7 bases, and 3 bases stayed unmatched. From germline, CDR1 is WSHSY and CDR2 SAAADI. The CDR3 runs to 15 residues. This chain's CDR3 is CASSGGTSGGNEQFF. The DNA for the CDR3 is TGCGCCAGCAGTGGAGGGACTAGCGGGGGTAATGAGCAGTTCTTC.

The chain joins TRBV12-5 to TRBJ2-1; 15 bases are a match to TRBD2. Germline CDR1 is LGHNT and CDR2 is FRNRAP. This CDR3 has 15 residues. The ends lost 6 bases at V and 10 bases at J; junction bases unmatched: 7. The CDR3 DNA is TGTGCTAGTGGACCAGGACTAGCGGGAGGGGCAGAGCAGTTCTTC. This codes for CASGPGLAGGAEQFF.

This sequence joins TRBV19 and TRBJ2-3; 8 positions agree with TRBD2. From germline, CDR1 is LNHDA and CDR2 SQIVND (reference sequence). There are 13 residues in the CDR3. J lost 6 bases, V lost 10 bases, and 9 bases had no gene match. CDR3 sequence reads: CATGGVYTDTQYF. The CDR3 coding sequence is TGTGCCACCGGGGGGGTTTATACCGATACGCAGTATTTT.

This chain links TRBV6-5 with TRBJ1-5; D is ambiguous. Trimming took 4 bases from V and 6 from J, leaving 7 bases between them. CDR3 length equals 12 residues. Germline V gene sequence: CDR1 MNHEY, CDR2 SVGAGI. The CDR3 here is CASSSLGQPQHF. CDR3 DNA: TGTGCCAGCAGTTCCCTGGGTCAGCCCCAGCATTTT.

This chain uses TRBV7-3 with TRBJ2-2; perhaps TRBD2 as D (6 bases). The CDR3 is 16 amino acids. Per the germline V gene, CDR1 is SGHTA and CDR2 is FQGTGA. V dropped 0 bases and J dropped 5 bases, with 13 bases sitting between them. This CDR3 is CASSLTRLGSTGELFF. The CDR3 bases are TGTGCCAGCAGCTTAACGAGACTAGGTTCTACCGGGGAGCTGTTTTTT.